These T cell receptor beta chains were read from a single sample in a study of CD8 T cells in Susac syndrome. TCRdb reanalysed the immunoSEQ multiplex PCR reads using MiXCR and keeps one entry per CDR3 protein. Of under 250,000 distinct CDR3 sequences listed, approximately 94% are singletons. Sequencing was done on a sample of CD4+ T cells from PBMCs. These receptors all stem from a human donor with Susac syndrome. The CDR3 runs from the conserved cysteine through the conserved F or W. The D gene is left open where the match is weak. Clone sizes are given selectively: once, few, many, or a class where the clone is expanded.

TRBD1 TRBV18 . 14 CASSRRDRAGEQYF
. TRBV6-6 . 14 CASSYAGPDNEQFF
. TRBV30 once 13 CAWSVQGFSGYTF
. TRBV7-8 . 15 CASSLRSGDGETQYF
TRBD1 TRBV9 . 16 CASSVEGGGMNTEAFF
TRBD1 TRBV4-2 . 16 CASSQVGQGSRETQYF
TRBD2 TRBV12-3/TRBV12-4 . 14 CASSPREGSDTQYF
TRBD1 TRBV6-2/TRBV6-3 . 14 CASTRTGLNYGYTF
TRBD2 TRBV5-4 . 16 CASSPRVRGAEETQYF
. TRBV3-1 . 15 CASSQAGYLADTQYF
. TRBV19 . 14 CASSIGAEGPTQYF
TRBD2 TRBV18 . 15 CASSETSGTPNEQFF
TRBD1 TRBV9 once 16 CASSASQGYNSEKLFF
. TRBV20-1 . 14 CSARARDLNQPQHF
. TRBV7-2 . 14 CASSLDPRGQPQHF
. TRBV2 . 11 CASSAQWAQYF
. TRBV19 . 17 CASSLGSFSVRGNEQFF
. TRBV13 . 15 CASSQRTPSTDTQYF
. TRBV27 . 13 CASGRGNDYGYTF
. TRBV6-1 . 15 CASSEGPGPGVTQYF
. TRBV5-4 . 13 CASSRGWGNEQFF
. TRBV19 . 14 CASSSRGPLYEQYF
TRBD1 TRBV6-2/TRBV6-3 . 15 CASSYGWTGGTEAFF
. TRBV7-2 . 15 CASRIVTGRDTEAFF
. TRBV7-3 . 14 CASSLTLFADTQYF
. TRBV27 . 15 CASSLGIGSNYGYTF
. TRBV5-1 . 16 CASSPLGTLISYEQYF
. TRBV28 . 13 CASSQGGDDEQYF
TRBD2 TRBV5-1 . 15 CASSPGTREEYEQFF
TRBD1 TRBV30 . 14 CAWSVLRGAAGYTF
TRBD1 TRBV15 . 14 CATSRQGEDQPQHF
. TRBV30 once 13 CAWSPGYNQPQHF
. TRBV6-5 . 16 CASSYYRARGTDTQYF
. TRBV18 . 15 CASSPTQDSYNEQFF
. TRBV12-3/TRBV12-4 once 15 CASSSLTGSNQPQHF
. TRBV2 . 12 CAGKGVNSPLHF
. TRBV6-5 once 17 CASSYSEAALKADTQYF
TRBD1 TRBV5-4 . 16 CASSPETGVGDTEAFF
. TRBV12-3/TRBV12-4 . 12 CASSSLRETQYF
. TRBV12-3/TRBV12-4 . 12 CASTPTGETQYF
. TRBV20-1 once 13 CSATTGPSYEQYF
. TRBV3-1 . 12 CASSQDTSGHTF
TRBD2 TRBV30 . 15 CALAKRRGGPDTQYF
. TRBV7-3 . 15 CASSLTRQGMAEAFF
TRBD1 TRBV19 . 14 CASADGQGLQPQHF
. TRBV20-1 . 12 CSAPGAAMGHFF
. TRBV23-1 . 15 CASRLEGRVNTEAFF
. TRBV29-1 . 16 CSVLDRLGAMNTEAFF
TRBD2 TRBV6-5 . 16 CASSSPSGSSTDTQYF
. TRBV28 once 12 CASSQGWSGYTF
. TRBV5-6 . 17 CASSLIGVGVGSYEQYF
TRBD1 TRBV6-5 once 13 CASTGTATYEQYF
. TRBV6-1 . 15 CASQPSPEPTYEQYF
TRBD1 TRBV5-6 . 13 CASSGTGDNEQFF
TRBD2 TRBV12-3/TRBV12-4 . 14 CASSPPGTNNEQFF
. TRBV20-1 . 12 CSAREGGDTQYF
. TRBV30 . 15 CAWSVGGGPNNEQFF
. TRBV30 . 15 CAWRDLRRRNTEAFF
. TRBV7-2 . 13 CASSLERGGPQHF